This T cell receptor (beta chain) came from a study of identical twins. TCRdb reanalysed the 5' RACE reads using MiXCR and keeps one entry per CDR3 protein. The sample records hundreds of thousands of distinct CDR3 sequences, roughly an eighth being singletons. Every donor was a healthy Caucasian. In this sample, this clonotype turned up a few times. Its target is not known. The study's findings and limits: The models gave estimates that fell short of the out-of-frame TCR alpha sharing seen in monozygotic twins. Shared out-of-frame alpha sequences (those common to twins) showed excess low generation probability.

The ends were cut back, 5 bases at V and 2 bases at J, with 16 bases in the middle. The CDR3 spans 16 residues. This sample also belongs to another study, concerning yellow fever vaccine responses in identical twins.

The source is a woman younger than 30 in good health. Sequencing input: PBMCs. This sequence joins TRBV12-3 or TRBV12-4 and TRBJ2-1; tentative D call: TRBD1 (6 bases). The CDR3, as DNA: TGTGCCAGCAGTCCCCGACAGGTATTCGCCTACAATGAGCAGTTCTTC. This codes for CASSPRQVFAYNEQFF.